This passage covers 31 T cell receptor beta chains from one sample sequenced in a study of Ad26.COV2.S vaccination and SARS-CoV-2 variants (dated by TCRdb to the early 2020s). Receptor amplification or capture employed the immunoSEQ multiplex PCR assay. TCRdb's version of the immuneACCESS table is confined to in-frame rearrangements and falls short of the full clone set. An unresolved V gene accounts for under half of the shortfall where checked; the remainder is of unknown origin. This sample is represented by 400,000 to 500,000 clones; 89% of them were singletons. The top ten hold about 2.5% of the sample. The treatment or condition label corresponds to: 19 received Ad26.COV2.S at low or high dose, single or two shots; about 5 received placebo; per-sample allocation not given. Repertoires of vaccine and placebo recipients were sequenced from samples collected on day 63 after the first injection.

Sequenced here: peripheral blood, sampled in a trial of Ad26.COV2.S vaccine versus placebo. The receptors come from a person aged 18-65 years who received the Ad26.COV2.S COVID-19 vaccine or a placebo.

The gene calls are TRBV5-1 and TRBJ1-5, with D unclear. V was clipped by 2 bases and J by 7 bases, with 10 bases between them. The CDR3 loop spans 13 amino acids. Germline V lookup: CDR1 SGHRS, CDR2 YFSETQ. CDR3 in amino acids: CASSFHPGQPQHF. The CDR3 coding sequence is TGCGCCAGCAGCTTCCATCCGGGGCAGCCCCAGCATTTT.

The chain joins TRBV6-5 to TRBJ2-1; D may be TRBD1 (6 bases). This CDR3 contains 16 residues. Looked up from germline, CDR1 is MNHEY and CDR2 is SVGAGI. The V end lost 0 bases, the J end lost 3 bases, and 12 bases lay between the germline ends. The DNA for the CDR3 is TGTGCCAGCAGTTACTCGCACAGGGAGAACTACAATGAGCAGTTCTTC. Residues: CASSYSHRENYNEQFF.

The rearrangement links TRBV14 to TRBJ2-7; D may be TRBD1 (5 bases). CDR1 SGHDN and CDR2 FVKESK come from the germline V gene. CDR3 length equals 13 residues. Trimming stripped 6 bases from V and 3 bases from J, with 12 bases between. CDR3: CASSLQVDYEQYF. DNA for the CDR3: TGTGCCAGCAGTCTACAGGTGGACTACGAGCAGTACTTC.

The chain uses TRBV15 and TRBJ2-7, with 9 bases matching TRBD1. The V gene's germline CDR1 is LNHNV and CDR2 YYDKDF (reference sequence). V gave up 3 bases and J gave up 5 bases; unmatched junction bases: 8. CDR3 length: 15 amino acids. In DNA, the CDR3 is TGTGCCACCAGCAGGCCCCGACAGGGGGGAAACGAGCAGTACTTC. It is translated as CATSRPRQGGNEQYF.

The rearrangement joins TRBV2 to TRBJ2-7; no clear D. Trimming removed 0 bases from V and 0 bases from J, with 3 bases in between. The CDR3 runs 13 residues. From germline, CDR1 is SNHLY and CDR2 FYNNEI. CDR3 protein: CASSEAASYEQYV. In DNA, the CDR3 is TGTGCCAGCAGTGAAGCTGCCTCCTACGAGCAGTACGTC.

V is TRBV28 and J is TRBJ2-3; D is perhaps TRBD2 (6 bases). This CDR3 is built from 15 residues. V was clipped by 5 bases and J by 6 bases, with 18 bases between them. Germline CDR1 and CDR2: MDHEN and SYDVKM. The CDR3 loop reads CASSHGTGGGDTQYF. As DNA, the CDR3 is TGTGCCAGCAGTCATGGGACCGGCGGAGGGGATACGCAGTATTTT.

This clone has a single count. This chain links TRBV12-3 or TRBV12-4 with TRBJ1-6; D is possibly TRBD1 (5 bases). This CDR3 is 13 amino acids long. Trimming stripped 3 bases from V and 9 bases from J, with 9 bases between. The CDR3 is CASSFRVFSPLHF. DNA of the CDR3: TGTGCCAGCAGTTTCAGGGTCTTTTCACCCCTCCACTTT.

DNA of the CDR3: TGTGCCAGCAGTGACTGGGCGCAACCCGGCATTCAGTACTTC. It encodes CASSDWAQPGIQYF. The V call is TRBV6-4, the J call TRBJ2-4; no clear D gene. Trimming shortened V by 1 base and J by 9 bases, and 13 bases separated the two germline ends. Germline V CDR1 and CDR2: MRHNA, SNTAGT. The CDR3 covers 14 residues.

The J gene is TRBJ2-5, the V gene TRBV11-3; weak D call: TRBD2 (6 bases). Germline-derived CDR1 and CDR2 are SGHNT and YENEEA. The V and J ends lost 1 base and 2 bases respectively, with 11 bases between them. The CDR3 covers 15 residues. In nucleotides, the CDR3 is TGTGCCAGCAGCTTAGGCGGGGCAGAACAAGAGACCCAGTACTTC. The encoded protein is CASSLGGAEQETQYF.

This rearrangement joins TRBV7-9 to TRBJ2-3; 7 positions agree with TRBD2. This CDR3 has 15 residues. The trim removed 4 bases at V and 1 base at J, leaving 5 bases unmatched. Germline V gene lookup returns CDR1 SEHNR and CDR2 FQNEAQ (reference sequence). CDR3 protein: CASSSMSGGTDTQYF. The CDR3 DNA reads TGTGCCAGCAGCTCGATGAGCGGGGGCACAGATACGCAGTATTTT.

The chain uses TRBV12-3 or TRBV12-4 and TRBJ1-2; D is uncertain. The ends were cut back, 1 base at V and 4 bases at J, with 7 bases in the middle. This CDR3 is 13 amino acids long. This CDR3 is CASSLGHPYGYTF. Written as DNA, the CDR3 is TGTGCCAGCAGTTTAGGTCATCCCTATGGCTACACCTTC.

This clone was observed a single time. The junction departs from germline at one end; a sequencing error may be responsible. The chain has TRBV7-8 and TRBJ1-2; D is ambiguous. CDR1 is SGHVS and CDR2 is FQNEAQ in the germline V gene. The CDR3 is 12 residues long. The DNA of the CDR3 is TGTGCCAGCAGCCGAACTAAATATGGCTACACCTTC. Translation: CASSRTKYGYTF.

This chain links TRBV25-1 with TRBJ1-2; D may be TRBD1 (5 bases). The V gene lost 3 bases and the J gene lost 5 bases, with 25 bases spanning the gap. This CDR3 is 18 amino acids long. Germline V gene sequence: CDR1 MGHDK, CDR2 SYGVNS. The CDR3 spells CASSDRNGGSLALYGYTF. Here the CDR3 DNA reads TGTGCCAGCAGTGACCGAAATGGGGGTTCCTTAGCGTTATATGGCTACACCTTC.

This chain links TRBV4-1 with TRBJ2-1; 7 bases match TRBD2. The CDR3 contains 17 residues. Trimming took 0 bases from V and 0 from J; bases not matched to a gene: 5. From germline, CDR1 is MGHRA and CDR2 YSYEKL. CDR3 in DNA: TGCGCCAGCAGCCAAGATCCTGGCGGGAGCTCCTACAATGAGCAGTTCTTC. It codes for CASSQDPGGSSYNEQFF.

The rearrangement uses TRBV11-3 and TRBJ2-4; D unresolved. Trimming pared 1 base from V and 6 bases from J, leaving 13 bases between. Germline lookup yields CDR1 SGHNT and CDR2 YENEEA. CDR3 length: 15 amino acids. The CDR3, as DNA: TGTGCCAGCAGCTTAGGGGGTGGTCGGAGAAACATTCAGTACTTC. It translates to CASSLGGGRRNIQYF. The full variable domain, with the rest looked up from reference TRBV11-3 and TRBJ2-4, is EAGVVQSPRYKIIEKKQPVAFWCNPISGHNTLYWYLQNLGQGPELLIRYENEEAVDDSQLPKDRFSAERLKGVDSTLKIQPAELGDSAVYLCASSLGGGRRNIQYFGAGTRLSVL.

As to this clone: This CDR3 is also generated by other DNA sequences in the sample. The CDR3 nucleotides are TGTGCCAGCAGCCTTAGACTCAATCAGCCCCAGCATTTT. Its translation is CASSLRLNQPQHF. V and J are TRBV7-2 and TRBJ1-5; D not certain. Germline V CDR1 and CDR2: SGHTA, FQGNSA. CDR3 length: 13 amino acids. V lost 5 bases and J 3 bases, leaving 8 bases between the germline ends.

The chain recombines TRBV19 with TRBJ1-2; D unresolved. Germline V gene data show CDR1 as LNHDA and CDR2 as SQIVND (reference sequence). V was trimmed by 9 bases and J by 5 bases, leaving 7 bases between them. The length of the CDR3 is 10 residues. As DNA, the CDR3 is TGTGCCAGCTCCCCATATGGCTACACCTTC. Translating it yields CASSPYGYTF.

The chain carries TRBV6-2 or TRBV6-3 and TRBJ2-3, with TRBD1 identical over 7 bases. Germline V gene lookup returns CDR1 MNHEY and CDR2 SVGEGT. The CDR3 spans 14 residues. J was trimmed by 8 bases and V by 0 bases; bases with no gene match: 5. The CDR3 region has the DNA TGTGCCAGCAGTTACTCCGGGACAGCCTTTACGCAGTATTTT. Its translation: CASSYSGTAFTQYF.

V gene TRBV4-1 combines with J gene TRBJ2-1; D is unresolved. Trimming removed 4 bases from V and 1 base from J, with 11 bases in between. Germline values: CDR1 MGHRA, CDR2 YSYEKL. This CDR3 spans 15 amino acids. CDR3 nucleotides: TGCGCCAGCAGCCCCTGGGTCCCTTCCTACAATGAGCAGTTCTTC. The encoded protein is CASSPWVPSYNEQFF.

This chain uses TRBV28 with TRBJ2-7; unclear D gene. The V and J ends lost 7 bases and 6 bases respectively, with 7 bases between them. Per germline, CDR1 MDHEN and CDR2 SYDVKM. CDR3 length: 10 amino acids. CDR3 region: CASIPSEQYV. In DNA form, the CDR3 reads TGTGCCAGCATCCCCAGCGAGCAGTACGTC.

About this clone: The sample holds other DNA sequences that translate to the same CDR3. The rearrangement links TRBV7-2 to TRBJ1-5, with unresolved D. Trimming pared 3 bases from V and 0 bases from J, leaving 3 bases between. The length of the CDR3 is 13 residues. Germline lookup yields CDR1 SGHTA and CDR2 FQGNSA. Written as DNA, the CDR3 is TGTGCCAGCAGCTTGGATAGCAATCAGCCCCAGCATTTT. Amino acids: CASSLDSNQPQHF.

The CDR3 bases are TGCGCCAGCAGTGACCCCGAGGGGGGGGCACAGGGAAACACCATATATTTT. Encoded protein: CASSDPEGGAQGNTIYF. The chain employs TRBV10-1 and TRBJ1-3, with D tentatively TRBD1 (6 bases). Trimming pared 3 bases from V and 4 bases from J, leaving 19 bases between. Per the germline V gene, CDR1 is WNHNN and CDR2 is SYGVQD (reference sequence). CDR3 length equals 17 residues.

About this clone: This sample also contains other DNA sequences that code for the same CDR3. The CDR3 DNA follows: TGTGCCAGCAGCGTAGGTCCAACCGGGGAGCTGTTTTTT. Translated, it gives CASSVGPTGELFF. This chain connects TRBV9 to TRBJ2-2; D remains unclear. CDR3 size: 13 residues. The ends were cut back, 0 bases at V and 5 bases at J, with 5 bases in the middle. Germline V gene lookup returns CDR1 SGDLS and CDR2 YYNGEE.

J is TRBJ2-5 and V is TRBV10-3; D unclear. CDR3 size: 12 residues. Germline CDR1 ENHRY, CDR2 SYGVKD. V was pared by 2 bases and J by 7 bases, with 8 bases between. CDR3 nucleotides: TGTGCCATCAGTGAGGGGCTCGGGACCCAGTACTTC. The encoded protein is CAISEGLGTQYF.

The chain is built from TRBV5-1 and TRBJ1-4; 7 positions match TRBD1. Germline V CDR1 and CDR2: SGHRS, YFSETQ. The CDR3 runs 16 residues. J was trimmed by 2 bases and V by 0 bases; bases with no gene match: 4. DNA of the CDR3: TGCGCCAGCAGCTTGGACAGGGGAATCACTAATGAAAAACTGTTTTTT. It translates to CASSLDRGITNEKLFF.

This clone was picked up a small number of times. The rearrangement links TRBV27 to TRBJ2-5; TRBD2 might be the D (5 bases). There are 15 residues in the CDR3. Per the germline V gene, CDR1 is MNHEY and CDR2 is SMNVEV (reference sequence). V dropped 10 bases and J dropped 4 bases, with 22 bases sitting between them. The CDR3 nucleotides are TGTGCCACCTCCTATCTCGGCTCCGCGGGAGAGACCCAGTACTTC. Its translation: CATSYLGSAGETQYF.

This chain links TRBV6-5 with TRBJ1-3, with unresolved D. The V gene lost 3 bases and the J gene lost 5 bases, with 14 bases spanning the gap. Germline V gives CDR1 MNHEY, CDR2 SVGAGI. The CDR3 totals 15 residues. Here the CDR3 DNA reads TGTGCCAGCAGTTATACCCGGACGGGGAGAAACACCATATATTTT. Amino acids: CASSYTRTGRNTIYF.

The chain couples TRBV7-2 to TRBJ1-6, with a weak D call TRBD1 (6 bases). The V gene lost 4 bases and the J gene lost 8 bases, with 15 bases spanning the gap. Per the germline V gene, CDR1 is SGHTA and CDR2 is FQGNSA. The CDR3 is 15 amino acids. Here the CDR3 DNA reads TGTGCCAGCAGCTGGAGCGGGGGCACGGATTCACCCCTCCACTTT. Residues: CASSWSGGTDSPLHF.

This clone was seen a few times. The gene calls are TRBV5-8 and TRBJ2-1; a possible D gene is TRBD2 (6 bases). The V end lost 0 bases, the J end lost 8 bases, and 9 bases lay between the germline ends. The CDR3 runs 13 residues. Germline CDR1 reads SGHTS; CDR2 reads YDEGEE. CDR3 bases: TGTGCCAGCAGCTTGGTTCCGGGGGATGAGCAGTTCTTC. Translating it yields CASSLVPGDEQFF. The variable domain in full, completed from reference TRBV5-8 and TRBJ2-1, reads EAGVTQSPTHLIKTRGQQATLRCSPISGHTSVYWYQQALGLGLQFLLWYDEGEERNRGNFPPRFSGRQFPNYSSELNVNALELEDSALYLCASSLVPGDEQFFGPGTRLTVL.

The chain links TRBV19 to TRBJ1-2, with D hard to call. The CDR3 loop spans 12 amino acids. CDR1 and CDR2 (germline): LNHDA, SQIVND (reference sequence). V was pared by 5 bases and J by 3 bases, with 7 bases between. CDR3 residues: CASSLQYYGYTF. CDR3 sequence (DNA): TGTGCCAGTAGTCTTCAGTACTATGGCTACACCTTC.

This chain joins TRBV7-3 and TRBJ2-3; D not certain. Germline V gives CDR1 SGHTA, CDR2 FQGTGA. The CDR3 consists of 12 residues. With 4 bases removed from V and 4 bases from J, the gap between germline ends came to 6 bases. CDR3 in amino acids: CASSSTPDTQYF. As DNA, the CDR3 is TGTGCCAGCAGCTCGACCCCAGATACGCAGTATTTT.